Each of the 20 T cell receptor beta chains below was sequenced from the same sample in a study of T cell repertoires in cytomegalovirus infection. TCRdb ran MiXCR on the reads and lists one entry per CDR3 protein. The repertoire consists of approximately 190,000 distinct CDR3 sequences, with 9.5% occurring once and the leading ten covering 4.6%. Sequenced: PBMCs. The source of these receptors is a human donor in good health (CMV status not recorded). Some clones in this sample may be carry-over from other donors' samples.

There are a few counts of this clonotype. V usage is TRBV6-2 or TRBV6-3 and J usage is TRBJ2-1; weak D call: TRBD1 (5 bases). The CDR3 spans 14 residues. The V and J ends lost 6 bases and 5 bases respectively, with 14 bases between them. CDR1 is MNHEY and CDR2 is SVGEGT in the germline V gene. The CDR3 sequence: CASSPGWLNNEQFF. The DNA of the CDR3 is TGTGCCAGCAGCCCAGGGTGGCTGAACAATGAGCAGTTCTTC.

This clonotype was observed many times. The V gene is TRBV7-2, the J gene TRBJ1-5; the D gene is possibly TRBD1 (5 bases). This CDR3 has 12 amino acids. The ends were cut back, 5 bases at V and 11 bases at J, with 13 bases in the middle. Germline values: CDR1 SGHTA, CDR2 FQGNSA. The CDR3 coding sequence is TGTGCCAGCAGCCCCGAGGTAGGGGCCCAGCATTTT. Amino acids: CASSPEVGAQHF.

This chain connects TRBV29-1 to TRBJ1-1, with D perhaps matching TRBD1 (5 bases). V was cut by 5 bases and J by 2 bases, with 12 bases left in between. Germline values: CDR1 SQVTM, CDR2 ANQGSEA. The CDR3 consists of 13 residues. This CDR3 is CSVSDGGNTEAFF. CDR3 DNA: TGCAGCGTTTCTGACGGGGGTAACACTGAAGCTTTCTTT. Full variable domain (missing parts from reference TRBV29-1 and TRBJ1-1): SAVISQKPSRDICQRGTSLTIQCQVDSQVTMMFWYRQQPGQSLTLIATANQGSEATYESGFVIDKFPISRPNLTFSTLTVSNMSPEDSSIYLCSVSDGGNTEAFFGQGTRLTVV.

V gene TRBV28 combines with J gene TRBJ2-1, with TRBD2 matching over 8 bases. Germline CDR1 and CDR2: MDHEN and SYDVKM. V shed 9 bases and J 1 base; nucleotides not matched to a gene: 2. The CDR3 runs to 13 residues. The CDR3 DNA follows: TGTGCCAGTAAGCGGGAGTCCTACAATGAGCAGTTCTTC. As protein: CASKRESYNEQFF.

This clonotype has only a few counts. The rearrangement joins TRBV20-1 to TRBJ1-1; 7 nucleotides align to TRBD1. CDR1 is DFQATT and CDR2 is SNEGSKA in the germline V gene (reference sequence). CDR3 size: 15 residues. The junction had 10 bases not matched to a gene; V was cut back by 5 bases and J by 1 base. The CDR3 here is CSARQGSVGNTEAFF. The CDR3 DNA reads as TGCAGTGCTCGACAGGGATCGGTAGGGAACACTGAAGCTTTCTTT.

This clonotype was seen repeatedly, ten times or more. The chain couples TRBV7-2 to TRBJ2-1; D tentatively reads TRBD1 or TRBD2 (6 bases each). Germline CDR1 SGHTA, CDR2 FQGNSA. The CDR3 sequence is 15 residues long. Trimming removed 7 bases at V and 2 bases at J, with 15 bases between. The CDR3 region is CASTVRGEAYNEQFF. The CDR3 DNA reads TGTGCCAGCACCGTTAGGGGGGAAGCCTACAATGAGCAGTTCTTC.

This clonotype was seen many times. The gene calls are TRBV7-2 and TRBJ1-2; maybe TRBD1 (5 bases). In germline, CDR1 is SGHTA, CDR2 FQGNSA. Deletions cut 1 base from V and 1 base from J, with 10 bases between. The CDR3 extends over 15 amino acids. DNA of the CDR3: TGTGCCAGCAGCTTAGGTGGGGCTATTAACTATGGCTACACCTTC. Translated, it gives CASSLGGAINYGYTF.

CDR3 in DNA: TGCAGCGTTGTAACACACGAAGGCCCCGTGGGGACCCAGTACTTC. Translating gives CSVVTHEGPVGTQYF. The rearrangement joins TRBV29-1 to TRBJ2-5; D is undetermined. Germline lookup yields CDR1 SQVTM and CDR2 ANQGSEA. The CDR3 is made up of 15 amino acids. The V end was cut by 4 bases, the J end by 7 bases, with 22 bases between.

This clonotype was recorded at least ten times. This sequence joins TRBV7-2 and TRBJ2-3; the match to TRBD2 covers 8 bases. Germline V gives CDR1 SGHTA, CDR2 FQGNSA. The CDR3 covers 15 residues. J was trimmed by 11 bases and V by 1 base; bases with no gene match: 11. CDR3 region: CASSLVRSGGSKQYF. CDR3 bases: TGTGCCAGCAGCTTAGTTCGGAGCGGGGGTTCGAAGCAGTATTTT.

At least ten counts were recorded for this clonotype. The chain links TRBV28 to TRBJ1-3; D is undetermined. Trimming shortened V by 6 bases and J by 0 bases, and 12 bases separated the two germline ends. CDR1 MDHEN and CDR2 SYDVKM come from the germline V gene. This CDR3 has 15 residues. The CDR3 DNA is TGTGCCAGCAGCCATACCCAAATCTCTGGAAACACCATATATTTT. This translates into CASSHTQISGNTIYF.

V and J are TRBV2 and TRBJ1-4; D perhaps matches TRBD1 (6 bases). Trimming removed 6 bases from V and 6 bases from J, with 17 bases in between. There are 15 residues in the CDR3. Germline loops: CDR1 SNHLY, CDR2 FYNNEI. This chain's CDR3 is CASSYRTVKDEKLFF. As DNA, the CDR3 is TGTGCCAGCAGCTATCGGACAGTCAAAGATGAAAAACTGTTTTTT.

Only a few counts were recorded for this clonotype. The chain is built from TRBV10-3 and TRBJ2-2, with TRBD1 matching 7 bases. Unmatched junction bases numbered 3, after V lost 0 bases and J lost 5 bases. Germline CDR1 ENHRY, CDR2 SYGVKD. CDR3 length equals 15 residues. The CDR3, as DNA: TGTGCCATCAGTGAGTCAAGACAGGGAACCGGGGAGCTGTTTTTT. Translated: CAISESRQGTGELFF.

This clonotype has ten or more counts. V and J are TRBV7-9 and TRBJ2-7; D gene unclear. The CDR3 is 15 residues long. The germline gives CDR1 SEHNR, CDR2 FQNEAQ (reference sequence). The germline V and J ends were trimmed by 0 bases and 2 bases, with 11 bases remaining between them. For the CDR3, the DNA is TGTGCCAGCAGCTTAGCAGGCGGCAACCCCTACGAGCAGTACTTC. Residues: CASSLAGGNPYEQYF.

The table lists this clonotype with many counts. V gene TRBV20-1 combines with J gene TRBJ2-5; 9 positions agree with TRBD2. CDR1 and CDR2 from the germline V gene are DFQATT and SNEGSKA (reference sequence). V trimming: 0 bases; J trimming: 7 bases; junction bases outside the gene matches: 21. The CDR3 length is 19 residues. The CDR3 spells CSARDISKRGAKFGATQYF. The CDR3 DNA is TGCAGTGCTAGAGATATCAGCAAGCGGGGGGCGAAGTTCGGTGCGACCCAGTACTTC.

At least ten counts were recorded for this clonotype. The chain combines TRBV7-9 with TRBJ2-1; D might be TRBD2 (6 bases). The CDR3 loop spans 13 amino acids. Trimming shortened V by 5 bases and J by 5 bases, and 10 bases separated the two germline ends. CDR1 is SEHNR, CDR2 FQNEAQ, per germline (reference sequence). The CDR3 here is CASSATGDNEQFF. CDR3 DNA sequence: TGTGCCAGCAGCGCTACGGGAGACAATGAGCAGTTCTTC.

V usage is TRBV6-2 or TRBV6-3 and J usage is TRBJ2-1, with D unresolved. The CDR3 sequence is 13 residues long. The V and J ends lost 7 bases and 6 bases respectively, with 13 bases between them. CDR1 MNHEY and CDR2 SVGEGT come from the germline V gene. CDR3 in DNA: TGTGCCAGCACCAAAGTTCCGGGCAATGAGCAGTTCTTC. Its translation is CASTKVPGNEQFF.

This clonotype was counted many times. The V call is TRBV6-2 or TRBV6-3, the J call TRBJ1-3; D is ambiguous. Looked up from germline, CDR1 is MNHEY and CDR2 is SVGEGT. V dropped 0 bases and J dropped 2 bases, with 2 bases sitting between them. This CDR3 spans 13 amino acids. This CDR3 reads CASSYSPGNTIYF. The CDR3 DNA follows: TGTGCCAGCAGTTACTCGCCTGGAAACACCATATATTTT.

This sequence joins TRBV9 and TRBJ2-7, with D perhaps matching TRBD1 (7 bases). The germline gives CDR1 SGDLS, CDR2 YYNGEE. The CDR3 covers 15 residues. Trimming pared 0 bases from V and 5 bases from J, leaving 15 bases between. The CDR3 DNA reads as TGTGCCAGCAGCGTAGATGGAGGGGGCGTCCACGAGCAGTACTTC. Its translation is CASSVDGGGVHEQYF.

J is TRBJ2-7 and V is TRBV4-1; 10 nucleotides align to TRBD1. The germline CDR1 and CDR2 sequences are MGHRA and YSYEKL. The V segment lost 4 bases and the J segment 7 bases; nucleotides outside the gene matches: 10. This CDR3 contains 15 residues. The CDR3: CASSRIRDRGDEQYF. In nucleotides, the CDR3 is TGCGCCAGCAGCCGGATCCGGGACAGGGGTGATGAGCAGTACTTC.

There are many counts of this clonotype. The chain carries TRBV6-1 and TRBJ2-3, with D possibly being TRBD1 (7 bases). Germline assignment: CDR1 MNHNS and CDR2 SASEGT. V was trimmed by 0 bases and J by 3 bases, leaving 19 bases between them. CDR3 length: 18 amino acids. This chain's CDR3 is CASSEAGGGSPGTDTQYF. Here the CDR3 DNA reads TGTGCCAGCAGTGAAGCTGGAGGGGGCTCCCCGGGGACAGATACGCAGTATTTT.